The source of this TCR beta chain is a study of Graves' ophthalmopathy and Graves' hyperthyroidism. A few counts support this clonotype. The authors amplified TCR beta CDR3 regions from RNA transcripts. After a first-round RT-PCR with HTBI primers, a second-round multiplex PCR was run. TCRdb used MiXCR to reprocess the multiplex PCR reads, holding one entry per CDR3 protein. The data contain about 590,000 distinct CDR3 sequences, under 40% of them singletons. This TCR was recovered from an adult man with Graves' hyperthyroidism. The source material was peripheral blood or thyroid tissue (not recorded which).

The CDR3 protein is CSPIEIHTDTQYF. CDR3 DNA sequence: TGCAGCCCCATCGAGATCCACACAGATACGCAGTATTTT. The chain is built from TRBV29-1 and TRBJ2-3; D uncertain. This CDR3 contains 13 residues. Per germline, CDR1 SQVTM and CDR2 ANQGSEA. Between the trimmed V and J ends, which lost 8 bases and 2 bases, there was a span of 14 bases.